This TCR beta chain was recovered during a study of blood T cells in healthy people across ages. CDR1 and CDR2 from the germline V gene are SGHRS and YFSETQ. There are 13 residues in the CDR3. V gave up 3 bases and J gave up 3 bases; unmatched junction bases: 3. A sample-barcoded 5' primer and a J-beta primer mix were used in a second PCR of about 7 to 12 cycles. Each cDNA molecule received a tag from a template-switch adaptor that had 12 random nucleotides. Every sample returned 2.5 million or more CDR3-containing paired-end reads. TCRdb reprocessed the 5' RACE reads with MiXCR, giving one entry per CDR3 protein. The repertoire includes around 750,000 distinct CDR3 sequences, about 55% of them detected once, and under 50% sits in the top ten.

The chain has TRBV5-1 and TRBJ2-7; TRBD1 aligns across 7 bases. This sequence originates from a man older than 75 in good health. Sequenced sample: blood. In DNA form, the CDR3 reads TGCGCCAGCAGCTGGGACAGTGTCTACGAGCAGTACTTC. Its translation is CASSWDSVYEQYF.